The entry that follows covers one T cell receptor beta chain sequence. What it binds is unknown. These donors were members of the roughly 120-subject validation cohort, a group separate from the roughly 700-subject first cohort. The entry originates in a study of cytomegalovirus exposure and HLA in healthy donors. This CDR3 is built from 13 residues. Germline CDR1 and CDR2: SGHVS and FQNEAQ. V trimming: 5 bases; J trimming: 5 bases; junction bases outside the gene matches: 3. This table comes from immunoSEQ multiplex PCR, and its TCRdb copy is limited to in-frame clones, with some not included. The sample lists a few hundred thousand clones, just over 85% occurring once. Study findings and constraints: TCR beta chains numbering some 160 were designated cytomegalovirus-associated. Most TCRs appeared rarely, but some public TCRs recurred in many donors. Among the CMV-associated chains, three were confirmed in vitro as specific for CMV antigens.

The sequenced sample consisted of PBMCs. This TCR derives from a woman under 30 in good health and CMV-seronegative. The V and J genes are TRBV7-8 and TRBJ1-5; 7 bases are shared with TRBD1. The CDR3 region has the DNA TGTGCCAGCAGCCAAACAGGGGATCAGCCCCAGCATTTT. It translates to CASSQTGDQPQHF.